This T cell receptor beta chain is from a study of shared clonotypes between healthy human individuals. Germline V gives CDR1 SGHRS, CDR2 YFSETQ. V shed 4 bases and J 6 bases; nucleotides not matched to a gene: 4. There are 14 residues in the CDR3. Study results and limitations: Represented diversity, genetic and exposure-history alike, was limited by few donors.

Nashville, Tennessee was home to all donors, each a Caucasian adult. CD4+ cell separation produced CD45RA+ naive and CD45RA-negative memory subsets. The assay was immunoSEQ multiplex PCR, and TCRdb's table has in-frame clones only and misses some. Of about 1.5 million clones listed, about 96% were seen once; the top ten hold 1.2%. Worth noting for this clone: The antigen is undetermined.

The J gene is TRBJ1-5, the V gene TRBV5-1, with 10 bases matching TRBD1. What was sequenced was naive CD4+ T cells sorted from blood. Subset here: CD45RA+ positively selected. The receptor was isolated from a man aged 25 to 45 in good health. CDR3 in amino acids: CASSLDRGAQPQHF. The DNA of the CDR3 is TGCGCCAGCAGCCTGGACAGGGGGGCTCAGCCCCAGCATTTT.